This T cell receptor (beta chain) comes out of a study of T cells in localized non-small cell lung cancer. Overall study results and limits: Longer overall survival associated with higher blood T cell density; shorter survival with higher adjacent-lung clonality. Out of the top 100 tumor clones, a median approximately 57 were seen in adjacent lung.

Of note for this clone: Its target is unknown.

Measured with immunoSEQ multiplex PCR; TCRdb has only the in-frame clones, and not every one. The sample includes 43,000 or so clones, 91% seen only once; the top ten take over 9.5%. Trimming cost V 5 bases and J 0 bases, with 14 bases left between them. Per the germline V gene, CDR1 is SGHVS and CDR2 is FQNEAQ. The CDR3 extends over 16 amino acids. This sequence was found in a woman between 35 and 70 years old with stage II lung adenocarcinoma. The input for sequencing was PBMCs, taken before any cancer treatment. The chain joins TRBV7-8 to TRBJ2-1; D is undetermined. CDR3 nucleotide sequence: TGTGCCAGCAGCCCGTACCGATTGAGCTCCTACAATGAGCAGTTCTTC. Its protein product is CASSPYRLSSYNEQFF.